What follows are 27 T cell receptor beta chains derived from one specimen sequenced in a study of blood T cell repertoires in COVID-19. TCRdb keeps only in-frame clones here, not all; method: immunoSEQ multiplex PCR. The data hold around 310,000 clones, with around nine tenths observed a single time. Source material: peripheral blood. These receptors were taken from a woman in her twenties or thirties with COVID-19, enrolled during active disease.

V is TRBV5-4 and J is TRBJ2-2; TRBD1 aligns across 9 bases. The ends lost 4 bases at V and 6 bases at J; junction bases unmatched: 7. CDR1 SGHNT and CDR2 YYREEE come from the germline V gene (reference sequence). This CDR3 is built from 15 residues. CDR3 amino acids: CASSPGQGRAGELFF. CDR3 DNA: TGTGCCAGCAGCCCAGGACAGGGGAGAGCCGGGGAGCTGTTTTTT. The whole variable domain, remainder taken from reference TRBV5-4 and TRBJ2-2, is ETGVTQSPTHLIKTRGQQVTLRCSSQSGHNTVSWYQQALGQGPQFIFQYYREEENGRGNFPPRFSGLQFPNYSSELNVNALELDDSALYLCASSPGQGRAGELFFGEGSRLTVL.

The rearrangement joins TRBV5-4 to TRBJ2-3, with 8 bases fitting TRBD1. V shed 3 bases and J 4 bases; nucleotides not matched to a gene: 1. Per germline, CDR1 SGHNT and CDR2 YYREEE (reference sequence). This CDR3 is built from 13 residues. CDR3 nucleotides: TGTGCCAGCAGCTCGACAGGGGCAGATACGCAGTATTTT. It codes for CASSSTGADTQYF.

The CDR3 reads CASTIYQGFTGGKKSYTF. Here the CDR3 DNA reads TGTGCCAGCACCATTTACCAGGGGTTTACAGGGGGCAAGAAGAGCTACACCTTC. The chain carries TRBV7-8 and TRBJ1-2; 9 bases are shared with TRBD1. CDR3 size: 18 residues. After removal of 7 bases from V and 9 bases from J, the junction contained 24 bases not matched to a gene. The germline V gene encodes CDR1 SGHVS and CDR2 FQNEAQ. Full variable domain (remainder filled in from reference TRBV7-8 and TRBJ1-2): GAGVSQSPRYKVAKRGQDVALRCDPISGHVSLFWYQQALGQGPEFLTYFQNEAQLDKSGLPSDRFFAERPEGSVSTLKIQRTQQEDSAVYLCASTIYQGFTGGKKSYTFGSGTRLTVV.

This chain links TRBV5-1 with TRBJ2-5; D is uncertain. The germline V gene encodes CDR1 SGHRS and CDR2 YFSETQ. V was shortened by 0 bases and J by 7 bases, with 16 bases between the two germline ends. The CDR3 is 15 residues long. The DNA for the CDR3 is TGCGCCAGCAGCTTGGTCTCCCTCCAGGAAGGGACCCAGTACTTC. Its translation: CASSLVSLQEGTQYF.

The V and J genes are TRBV28 and TRBJ2-7; D is possibly TRBD2 (6 bases). CDR3 size: 15 residues. CDR1 is MDHEN, CDR2 SYDVKM, per germline. The V and J ends lost 2 bases and 2 bases respectively, with 13 bases between them. The CDR3 loop is CASSLQAGLTYEQYF. The CDR3 nucleotides are TGTGCCAGCAGTTTACAGGCGGGGCTGACCTACGAGCAGTACTTC.

V usage is TRBV30 and J usage is TRBJ2-2, with a possible D match to TRBD1 (6 bases). The CDR3 is 14 amino acids. Germline V lookup: CDR1 GTSNPN, CDR2 SVGIG (reference sequence). V was shortened by 4 bases and J by 7 bases, with 16 bases between the two germline ends. The CDR3 region has the DNA TGTGCCTGGAAGCTCGACAGGAGTCACGGGGAGCTGTTTTTT. Translation gives CAWKLDRSHGELFF.

The genes are TRBV5-1 and TRBJ1-6; D unclear. The CDR3 loop spans 16 amino acids. Germline CDR1 and CDR2: SGHRS and YFSETQ. Trimming removed 2 bases at V and 7 bases at J, with 16 bases between. This CDR3 is CASSFDAGQANSPLHF. CDR3 bases: TGCGCCAGCAGCTTCGACGCGGGTCAGGCCAATTCACCCCTCCACTTT.

Of note for this clone: A read error may produce the germline difference seen at one junction end. V usage is TRBV3-1 (or the pseudogene TRBV3-2) and J usage is TRBJ1-4; D might be TRBD1 (6 bases). Germline values: CDR1 LGHDT, CDR2 YNNKEL (reference sequence). This CDR3 is built from 12 residues. The CDR3 nucleotides are TGTGCCAGCAGCCAAGAAGGGGGACCCCGGGCGTTT. It codes for CASSQEGGPRAF.

The CDR3 DNA is TGTGCCAGCAGATTGCCCGGGACTTCCGCCTACGAGCAGTACTTC. It encodes CASRLPGTSAYEQYF. The chain links TRBV28 to TRBJ2-7, with D perhaps TRBD2 (6 bases). Germline lookup yields CDR1 MDHEN and CDR2 SYDVKM. The CDR3 runs to 15 residues. The V end lost 6 bases, the J end lost 2 bases, and 17 bases lay between the germline ends. Variable domain in full (rest from reference TRBV28 and TRBJ2-7): DVKVTQSSRYLVKRTGEKVFLECVQDMDHENMFWYRQDPGLGLRLIYFSYDVKMKEKGDIPEGYSVSREKKERFSLILESASTNQTSMYLCASRLPGTSAYEQYFGPGTRLTVT.

This sequence joins TRBV12-3 or TRBV12-4 and TRBJ1-1, with D possibly matching TRBD1 (5 bases). The length of the CDR3 is 13 residues. V gave up 6 bases and J gave up 3 bases, with 11 bases separating them. The CDR3 sequence is CASSVTVHTEAFF. The CDR3 nucleotides read TGTGCCAGCAGCGTGACAGTCCACACTGAAGCTTTCTTT.

This sequence joins TRBV27 and TRBJ2-7, with TRBD2 matching over 11 bases. From germline, CDR1 is MNHEY and CDR2 SMNVEV (reference sequence). There are 15 residues in the CDR3. V was clipped by 9 bases and J by 4 bases; unmatched bases: 11. CDR3 nucleotides: TGTGCCAGTAGGCAGACTAGCGGGAAAAGTTACGAGCAGTACTTC. Amino acids: CASRQTSGKSYEQYF.

The CDR3 sequence: CASTQQGSNQPQHF. As DNA, the CDR3 is TGTGCCAGCACCCAACAGGGGAGCAATCAGCCCCAGCATTTT. The rearrangement uses TRBV28 and TRBJ1-5; 7 nucleotides agree with TRBD1. In germline, CDR1 is MDHEN, CDR2 SYDVKM. The CDR3 sequence is 14 residues long. Trimming removed 7 bases from V and 1 base from J; junction bases left unmatched: 4.

This chain joins TRBV11-2 and TRBJ2-7, with 7 bases that match TRBD1. The CDR3 is 13 amino acids. CDR1 and CDR2 from the germline V gene are SGHAT and FQNNGV. V shed 5 bases and J 4 bases; nucleotides not matched to a gene: 5. CDR3 loop: CASSPWTGYEQYF. The CDR3 DNA follows: TGTGCCAGCAGCCCTTGGACAGGATACGAGCAGTACTTC.

The chain couples TRBV5-1 to TRBJ1-5; no reliable D call. From germline, CDR1 is SGHRS and CDR2 YFSETQ. The CDR3 is made up of 14 amino acids. Deletions cut 4 bases from V and 5 bases from J, with 13 bases between. For the CDR3, the DNA is TGCGCCAGCAGCATCGCAGGTAGTGATCAGCCCCAGCATTTT. This translates into CASSIAGSDQPQHF.

The V and J genes are TRBV27 and TRBJ1-5; 7 bases map to TRBD1. The CDR3 is 13 residues long. Trimming at V came to 5 bases and at J to 6 bases, leaving 4 bases not matched to a gene. Germline values: CDR1 MNHEY, CDR2 SMNVEV (reference sequence). The CDR3 DNA follows: TGTGCCAGCAGTCCACAGGGGATTCAGCCCCAGCATTTT. Translation: CASSPQGIQPQHF.

V and J are TRBV6-5 and TRBJ2-5, with TRBD2 identical over 7 bases. Germline loops: CDR1 MNHEY, CDR2 SVGAGI. Unmatched junction bases numbered 2, after V lost 6 bases and J lost 1 base. The CDR3 contains 13 residues. CDR3 DNA sequence: TGTGCCAGCAGCCGGGGGGTCCAAGAGACCCAGTACTTC. This gives the protein CASSRGVQETQYF.

The chain links TRBV24-1 to TRBJ2-5, with a weak D call TRBD2 (5 bases). CDR3 length: 15 residues. In germline, CDR1 is KGHDR, CDR2 SFDVKD. V lost 2 bases, J lost 2 bases, and 11 bases lay in between. The CDR3 loop is CATSDSGRGQETQYF. DNA for the CDR3: TGTGCCACCAGTGATTCGGGCCGGGGACAAGAGACCCAGTACTTC.

The gene calls are TRBV5-8 and TRBJ1-1; D call uncertain. The V gene's germline CDR1 is SGHTS and CDR2 YDEGEE. The V gene lost 5 bases and the J gene lost 2 bases, with 19 bases spanning the gap. CDR3 length: 16 residues. The CDR3 DNA follows: TGTGCCAGCAGACCACAAATTACAGCTATTAACACTGAAGCTTTCTTT. This encodes CASRPQITAINTEAFF.

The CDR3 loop reads CASSESFQGTDTQYF. In DNA, the CDR3 is TGTGCCAGCAGTGAGAGTTTCCAGGGCACAGATACGCAGTATTTT. This chain connects TRBV6-4 to TRBJ2-3, with D hard to call. V was clipped by 3 bases and J by 1 base, with 11 bases between them. This CDR3 is 15 amino acids long. Germline V gene lookup returns CDR1 MRHNA and CDR2 SNTAGT.

The chain employs TRBV2 and TRBJ1-2; 7 nucleotides line up with TRBD1. The V segment lost 5 bases and the J segment 6 bases; nucleotides outside the gene matches: 6. Looked up from germline, CDR1 is SNHLY and CDR2 is FYNNEI. This CDR3 is built from 13 residues. The CDR3 here is CASSRQGTNGYTF. CDR3 sequence (DNA): TGTGCCAGCAGTCGACAGGGAACGAATGGCTACACCTTC.

V gene TRBV6-4 combines with J gene TRBJ1-1; D unclear. CDR1 is MRHNA, CDR2 SNTAGT, per germline. V lost 3 bases and J lost 4, with 9 bases in between. The CDR3 totals 13 residues. The chain's CDR3 is CASSERVSTEAFF. Written as DNA, the CDR3 is TGTGCCAGCAGTGAGAGGGTTAGCACTGAAGCTTTCTTT.

For the CDR3, the DNA is TGTGCCAGCAGCGTAGGGGAGGGCCGCGGGAATGAGCAGTTCTTC. Encoded protein: CASSVGEGRGNEQFF. This sequence joins TRBV9 and TRBJ2-1; 7 bases are shared with TRBD2. Germline values: CDR1 SGDLS, CDR2 YYNGEE. Trimming cost V 0 bases and J 7 bases; bases outside gene matches: 7. This CDR3 is 15 amino acids long.

This chain links TRBV6-5 with TRBJ2-2; a weak D match, TRBD1 (6 bases). The CDR3 covers 12 residues. The germline V gene has CDR1 MNHEY and CDR2 SVGAGI. Trimming removed 6 bases at V and 4 bases at J, with 6 bases between. The DNA for the CDR3 is TGTGCCAGCAGGGACAGCACCGGGGAGCTGTTTTTT. Translating gives CASRDSTGELFF.

The chain carries TRBV30 and TRBJ1-1; 11 nucleotides agree with TRBD1. The germline CDR1 and CDR2 sequences are GTSNPN and SVGIG (reference sequence). The trim removed 5 bases at V and 7 bases at J, leaving 15 bases unmatched. The CDR3 is 16 residues long. In DNA form, the CDR3 reads TGTGCCTGGGTGGGTGGACAGGGGGCAGTTCGGGGTGAAGCTTTCTTT. Its translation: CAWVGGQGAVRGEAFF.

The chain couples TRBV5-6 to TRBJ2-7, with TRBD1 identical over 7 bases. The length of the CDR3 is 13 residues. Losses at the gene ends were 3 bases for V and 2 bases for J; bases not matched to a gene: 2. Germline assignment: CDR1 SGHDT and CDR2 YYEEEE. The CDR3 is CASSSDRTYEQYF. The CDR3 DNA reads TGTGCCAGCAGCTCGGACAGGACCTACGAGCAGTACTTC.

The chain is built from TRBV3-1 (or the pseudogene TRBV3-2) and TRBJ1-1, with 7 positions matching TRBD1. V was clipped by 3 bases and J by 1 base; unmatched bases: 2. CDR1 is LGHDT and CDR2 is YNNKEL in the germline V gene (reference sequence). The CDR3 is 14 amino acids. The CDR3 reads CASSHGDRNTEAFF. For the CDR3, the DNA is TGTGCCAGCAGCCATGGGGACAGGAACACTGAAGCTTTCTTT.

The chain joins TRBV12-3 or TRBV12-4 to TRBJ1-1; no clear D gene. V dropped 3 bases and J dropped 5 bases, with 7 bases sitting between them. The CDR3 consists of 12 residues. The CDR3 DNA reads TGTGCCAGCAGTTTCGGGGTTACTGAAGCTTTCTTT. Translation: CASSFGVTEAFF.